Sequencing of this T cell receptor beta chain was carried out in a study of cytotoxic CD8 clonotypes in ibrutinib-treated CLL. Study-level points and caveats: Sustained-remission patients were sampled at different times than progressing patients were. Researchers report that baseline clonality outpaced age-matched healthy donors and tracked circulating CD8+ T-cell counts.

The CDR3 runs to 16 residues. The V end was cut by 4 bases, the J end by 4 bases, with 20 bases between. Germline V gene lookup returns CDR1 SGHRS and CDR2 YFSETQ. Remarks on this clone: Its antigen is currently unknown.

Only in-frame clones appear in the TCRdb table, and some are missing; sequencing was by immunoSEQ multiplex PCR. Among tens of thousands of clones listed, approximately 70% were seen once. The chain has TRBV5-1 and TRBJ1-1; weak D call: TRBD1 (5 bases). This receptor was identified in a human donor with chronic lymphocytic leukemia. The input for sequencing was PBMCs, taken at disease progression, from a patient treated with ibrutinib. This CDR3 is CASSPGGGFTSTEAFF. The CDR3 DNA sequence: TGCGCCAGCAGCCCCGGGGGGGGGTTCACGAGCACTGAAGCTTTCTTT.